Listed below are T cell receptor beta chains from one sample, sequenced in a study of blood T cell repertoires in COVID-19. Data came from immunoSEQ multiplex PCR; TCRdb stores just in-frame clones and leaves some out. The sample yields some 240,000 clones, more than 65% seen once. Material for sequencing was peripheral blood. All receptors come from a woman aged 40 to 55 who had recovered from COVID-19. Both conserved end residues are part of each CDR3. Each record gives: CDR3 DNA, CDR3 protein, V gene, J gene, D gene, clone size. A D gene is named only where the DNA matches it firmly. Size values are once, few and many counts, or a class for expanded clones, and some rows have none.

CDR3 DNA: TGTGCCAGCAGTTACGGCAGTTCGTTGAGGACTGAAGCTTTCTTT
CDR3 protein: CASSYGSSLRTEAFF
V gene: TRBV6-5
J gene: TRBJ1-1
D gene: NA
clone size: NA

CDR3 DNA: TGTGCCAGCAGTTCGACAGGGGCGCAGTTCTTC
CDR3 protein: CASSSTGAQFF
V gene: TRBV12-3/TRBV12-4
J gene: TRBJ2-1
D gene: TRBD1
clone size: NA

CDR3 DNA: TGTGCCAGCAGCCTGTGGGGGGGAACTGGTACGCAGTATTTT
CDR3 protein: CASSLWGGTGTQYF
V gene: TRBV14
J gene: TRBJ2-3
D gene: TRBD2
clone size: once

CDR3 DNA: TGTGCCAGCAGTTTCTTAGGGGCCAACGTCCTGACTTTC
CDR3 protein: CASSFLGANVLTF
V gene: TRBV27
J gene: TRBJ2-6
D gene: NA
clone size: NA

CDR3 DNA: TGTGCCAGCAGCGTTGCCCTGGACAGCAACCTGTTTTTT
CDR3 protein: CASSVALDSNLFF
V gene: TRBV9
J gene: TRBJ1-4
D gene: NA
clone size: NA

CDR3 DNA: TGCGCCAGCAGCCAGGTGGGCAGGGGGACTAATGAAAAACTGTTTTTT
CDR3 protein: CASSQVGRGTNEKLFF
V gene: TRBV4-3
J gene: TRBJ1-4
D gene: TRBD1
clone size: once

CDR3 DNA: TGTGCCAGCAGCCAAGATAGGGGCACTGAAGCTTTCTTT
CDR3 protein: CASSQDRGTEAFF
V gene: TRBV3-1/TRBV3-2
J gene: TRBJ1-1
D gene: NA
clone size: NA

CDR3 DNA: TGTGCCAGCAGCCCACAGGACCCCGCGACAGGGAACACTGAAGCTTTCTTT
CDR3 protein: CASSPQDPATGNTEAFF
V gene: TRBV11-2
J gene: TRBJ1-1
D gene: NA
clone size: NA

CDR3 DNA: TGTGCCAGCAGCCCGAAAGTCGGTGATCAGCCCCAGCATTTT
CDR3 protein: CASSPKVGDQPQHF
V gene: TRBV7-2
J gene: TRBJ1-5
D gene: NA
clone size: NA

CDR3 DNA: TGTGCCAGCAGCTTTAGTACGGGTGAAGCTTTCTTT
CDR3 protein: CASSFSTGEAFF
V gene: TRBV11-3
J gene: TRBJ1-1
D gene: NA
clone size: NA

CDR3 DNA: TGTGCCAGCAGTCTGACAACAACTAATGAAAAACTGTTTTTT
CDR3 protein: CASSLTTTNEKLFF
V gene: TRBV2
J gene: TRBJ1-4
D gene: NA
clone size: once

CDR3 DNA: TGTGCCAGCAGCTTACAGGGGGTCTCAGGGACCCAGTACTTC
CDR3 protein: CASSLQGVSGTQYF
V gene: TRBV7-8
J gene: TRBJ2-5
D gene: TRBD1
clone size: NA

CDR3 DNA: TGCAGCGTTTTAGGACAAACGAACACTGAAGCTTTCTTT
CDR3 protein: CSVLGQTNTEAFF
V gene: TRBV29-1
J gene: TRBJ1-1
D gene: NA
clone size: once

CDR3 DNA: TGTGCCAGCAAGATACAGGGTCAAAACACTGAAGCTTTCTTT
CDR3 protein: CASKIQGQNTEAFF
V gene: TRBV27
J gene: TRBJ1-1
D gene: NA
clone size: NA

CDR3 DNA: TGTGCCAGCAGCCAAAATCGGGGGGCGTACTATGGCTACACCTTC
CDR3 protein: CASSQNRGAYYGYTF
V gene: TRBV5-8
J gene: TRBJ1-2
D gene: NA
clone size: NA

CDR3 DNA: TGTGCCAGCAGCTTAGCGGCGACAGGGTCCCGTCAGCCCCAGCATTTT
CDR3 protein: CASSLAATGSRQPQHF
V gene: TRBV7-6
J gene: TRBJ1-5
D gene: TRBD1
clone size: NA

CDR3 DNA: TGCGCCAGCAGCCAAGAGGTAGCAGGGATGGCGGAGACCCAGTACTTC
CDR3 protein: CASSQEVAGMAETQYF
V gene: TRBV4-3
J gene: TRBJ2-5
D gene: NA
clone size: NA

CDR3 DNA: TGTGCCAGCTTTAGGGCGGGGTGGGACCAAGAGACCCAGTACTTC
CDR3 protein: CASFRAGWDQETQYF
V gene: TRBV2
J gene: TRBJ2-5
D gene: NA
clone size: NA

CDR3 DNA: TGTGCCAGCAGCGCCGGGATAGCGGGGCACTACGAGCAGTACTTC
CDR3 protein: CASSAGIAGHYEQYF
V gene: TRBV9
J gene: TRBJ2-7
D gene: TRBD2
clone size: NA

CDR3 DNA: TGTGCCAGCTCACCACAGACAGGGCTCGAGACCCAGTACTTC
CDR3 protein: CASSPQTGLETQYF
V gene: TRBV18
J gene: TRBJ2-5
D gene: TRBD1
clone size: few

CDR3 DNA: TGTGCCAGCCATAGAGGGCAGGGGGCCGTAGATACGCAGTATTTT
CDR3 protein: CASHRGQGAVDTQYF
V gene: TRBV9
J gene: TRBJ2-3
D gene: TRBD1
clone size: few

CDR3 DNA: TGTGCTAGCAGCTTAGGCGCAGGGAACGAGCAGTACTTC
CDR3 protein: CASSLGAGNEQYF
V gene: TRBV7-7
J gene: TRBJ2-7
D gene: NA
clone size: NA

CDR3 DNA: TGTGCCAGCAATTTTGGGGCCCAAGAGACCCAGTACTTC
CDR3 protein: CASNFGAQETQYF
V gene: TRBV5-8
J gene: TRBJ2-5
D gene: NA
clone size: NA

CDR3 DNA: TGTGCCAGCAGCGCTACAGGGAATGAGCAGTTCTTC
CDR3 protein: CASSATGNEQFF
V gene: TRBV11-3
J gene: TRBJ2-1
D gene: NA
clone size: NA

CDR3 DNA: TGTGCCAGCAGTTACTTTCCAGGAATATTTGGAAACACCATATATTTT
CDR3 protein: CASSYFPGIFGNTIYF
V gene: TRBV6-2/TRBV6-3
J gene: TRBJ1-3
D gene: NA
clone size: NA

CDR3 DNA: TGTGCCAGCTCAGGTTTCTCTGGGGCCAACGTCCTGACTTTC
CDR3 protein: CASSGFSGANVLTF
V gene: TRBV28
J gene: TRBJ2-6
D gene: NA
clone size: NA

CDR3 DNA: TGTGCCAGCAGTTCCACTAATCCGGGACTCCTAAGCACAGATACGCAGTATTTT
CDR3 protein: CASSSTNPGLLSTDTQYF
V gene: TRBV3-1/TRBV3-2
J gene: TRBJ2-3
D gene: NA
clone size: many

CDR3 DNA: TGCGCCAGCAGCCCGGACAGGGAGGGTGGTGGCTACACCTTC
CDR3 protein: CASSPDREGGGYTF
V gene: TRBV5-1
J gene: TRBJ1-2
D gene: TRBD1
clone size: NA

CDR3 DNA: TGTGCCAGCAGCGATACCGACAGGGGAAGAGAGACCCAGTACTTC
CDR3 protein: CASSDTDRGRETQYF
V gene: TRBV7-9
J gene: TRBJ2-5
D gene: TRBD1
clone size: NA

CDR3 DNA: TGTGCCAGTAGTTCGGTCAAGAATCAGCCCCAGCATTTT
CDR3 protein: CASSSVKNQPQHF
V gene: TRBV19
J gene: TRBJ1-5
D gene: NA
clone size: NA

CDR3 DNA: TGTGCCAGCCTCCTTGGAGGGTCCGGGGAGCTGTTTTTT
CDR3 protein: CASLLGGSGELFF
V gene: TRBV2
J gene: TRBJ2-2
D gene: NA
clone size: few

CDR3 DNA: TGCGCCAGCAGCCAAGATCTGGAAGCCACTAGCTCCTACGAGCAGTACTTC
CDR3 protein: CASSQDLEATSSYEQYF
V gene: TRBV4-3
J gene: TRBJ2-7
D gene: NA
clone size: many

CDR3 DNA: TGTGCCAGTACAGGGGCTAATCAGCCCCAGCATTTT
CDR3 protein: CASTGANQPQHF
V gene: TRBV12-3/TRBV12-4
J gene: TRBJ1-5
D gene: TRBD1
clone size: NA

CDR3 DNA: TGTGCCAGCAGCCAAGGCGGACGGCGGGGGGCCTCAGATACGCAGTATTTT
CDR3 protein: CASSQGGRRGASDTQYF
V gene: TRBV3-1/TRBV3-2
J gene: TRBJ2-3
D gene: TRBD2
clone size: NA

CDR3 DNA: TGTGCCAGCAGCGTCCGGGACAGGGACTACAATGAGCAGTTCTTC
CDR3 protein: CASSVRDRDYNEQFF
V gene: TRBV9
J gene: TRBJ2-1
D gene: TRBD1
clone size: NA

CDR3 DNA: TGTGCCAGCACTAGAAGGGACAGGGACTACAATGAGCAGTTCTTC
CDR3 protein: CASTRRDRDYNEQFF
V gene: TRBV18
J gene: TRBJ2-1
D gene: TRBD1
clone size: few

CDR3 DNA: TGTGCCAGCAGCTTAGTACGGGGGGCACCTTTCTTT
CDR3 protein: CASSLVRGAPFF
V gene: TRBV7-8
J gene: TRBJ1-1
D gene: NA
clone size: few

CDR3 DNA: TGTGCCACCAGCAGAGATGATGCGGGGGCGGGCGGGGAGCTGTTTTTT
CDR3 protein: CATSRDDAGAGGELFF
V gene: TRBV15
J gene: TRBJ2-2
D gene: NA
clone size: NA

CDR3 DNA: TGTGCCAGCTCACCACCGTGGGGGGAGTCGTACGAGCAGTACTTC
CDR3 protein: CASSPPWGESYEQYF
V gene: TRBV18
J gene: TRBJ2-7
D gene: NA
clone size: NA

CDR3 DNA: TGTGCCAGCTCACCACAGGGGGCAACATCCCACGAGCAGTACTTC
CDR3 protein: CASSPQGATSHEQYF
V gene: TRBV18
J gene: TRBJ2-7
D gene: TRBD1
clone size: NA

CDR3 DNA: TGTGCCAGTAGTATTAACACCCAAGAGACCCAGTACTTC
CDR3 protein: CASSINTQETQYF
V gene: TRBV19
J gene: TRBJ2-5
D gene: NA
clone size: NA

CDR3 DNA: TGCGCCAGCAGCCAAGATAAGGGGCCTATCAATCAGCCCCAGCATTTT
CDR3 protein: CASSQDKGPINQPQHF
V gene: TRBV4-3
J gene: TRBJ1-5
D gene: NA
clone size: many

CDR3 DNA: TGTGCCTGGAGTGGTACCGGGGTACGCGGTCAGCCCCAGCATTTT
CDR3 protein: CAWSGTGVRGQPQHF
V gene: TRBV30
J gene: TRBJ1-5
D gene: NA
clone size: NA

CDR3 DNA: TGTGCCAGCAGCTTGGGTGCGGGGGTTGGCTCACCCCTCCACTTT
CDR3 protein: CASSLGAGVGSPLHF
V gene: TRBV5-4
J gene: TRBJ1-6
D gene: NA
clone size: NA

CDR3 DNA: TGTGCCAGCAGCCAGGGGGACAGCTCCCCAGGCTACACCTTC
CDR3 protein: CASSQGDSSPGYTF
V gene: TRBV3-1/TRBV3-2
J gene: TRBJ1-2
D gene: TRBD1
clone size: NA

CDR3 DNA: TGTGCCAGCAGGGGTTCAGCGGGGGCTCAAGAGACCCAGTACTTC
CDR3 protein: CASRGSAGAQETQYF
V gene: TRBV2
J gene: TRBJ2-5
D gene: TRBD2
clone size: NA

CDR3 DNA: TGTGCCAGTAGTGCGACAGGGGACTATGGCTACACCTTC
CDR3 protein: CASSATGDYGYTF
V gene: TRBV19
J gene: TRBJ1-2
D gene: TRBD1
clone size: once